The rows below give T cell receptor beta chains drawn from one sample of a study of control samples from healthy donors and cancer patients. Only in-frame clones appear in the TCRdb table, and some are missing; sequencing was by immunoSEQ multiplex PCR. The table lists 65,000 to 90,000 clones, approximately 94% of them singletons, with around 2.8% in the top ten. Source material: blood. The receptor source for this set is a woman aged 25 to 39 in good health. Both conserved end residues are part of each CDR3. A D gene is named only where the DNA matches it firmly. Clone size is not always given. Where it is, it says once, few, many or a class for expanded clones.

len: 14; d_gene: -; j_gene: TRBJ1-1; v_gene: TRBV5-6; abundance: -; CDR3aa: CASSLEIGGTEAFF; CDR3nt: TGTGCCAGCAGCTTGGAAATCGGGGGCACTGAAGCTTTCTTT
len: 14; d_gene: TRBD1; j_gene: TRBJ1-6; v_gene: TRBV27; abundance: -; CDR3aa: CASSVDRVNSPLHF; CDR3nt: TGTGCCAGCAGTGTCGACAGGGTAAACTCACCCCTCCACTTT
len: 16; d_gene: -; j_gene: TRBJ2-3; v_gene: TRBV7-2; abundance: -; CDR3aa: CASCTLLGAAVDTQYF; CDR3nt: TGTGCCAGCTGCACACTTCTGGGAGCCGCCGTAGATACGCAGTATTTT
len: 15; d_gene: -; j_gene: TRBJ1-2; v_gene: TRBV25-1; abundance: -; CDR3aa: CASSENGLTNYGYTF; CDR3nt: TGTGCCAGCAGTGAGAATGGTTTGACTAACTATGGCTACACCTTC
len: 14; d_gene: -; j_gene: TRBJ2-3; v_gene: TRBV30; abundance: -; CDR3aa: CAWRWDGSTDTQYF; CDR3nt: TGTGCCTGGAGATGGGACGGGAGCACAGATACGCAGTATTTT
len: 15; d_gene: -; j_gene: TRBJ1-3; v_gene: TRBV21-1; abundance: -; CDR3aa: CAAGGQGFSGNTIYF; CDR3nt: TGTGCGGCCGGGGGACAGGGGTTCTCTGGAAACACCATATATTTT
len: 12; d_gene: TRBD1; j_gene: TRBJ1-4; v_gene: TRBV28; abundance: -; CDR3aa: CASRTGPEKLFF; CDR3nt: TGTGCCAGCAGGACAGGGCCCGAAAAACTGTTTTTT
len: 15; d_gene: -; j_gene: TRBJ1-1; v_gene: TRBV4-1; abundance: -; CDR3aa: CASSHNRVVNTEAFF; CDR3nt: TGCGCCAGCAGCCATAATCGAGTGGTGAACACTGAAGCTTTCTTT
len: 16; d_gene: TRBD2; j_gene: TRBJ2-5; v_gene: TRBV6-5; abundance: -; CDR3aa: CASSSPSGGLVETQYF; CDR3nt: TGTGCCAGCAGTTCGCCTAGCGGGGGGCTGGTAGAGACCCAGTACTTC
len: 15; d_gene: TRBD1; j_gene: TRBJ2-2; v_gene: TRBV30; abundance: -; CDR3aa: CAWSLRDRWTGELFF; CDR3nt: TGTGCCTGGAGCCTAAGGGACAGGTGGACCGGGGAGCTGTTTTTT
len: 13; d_gene: -; j_gene: TRBJ2-1; v_gene: TRBV9; abundance: -; CDR3aa: CASSRLASTEQFF; CDR3nt: TGTGCCAGCTCCCGTCTGGCTAGCACTGAGCAGTTCTTC
len: 16; d_gene: -; j_gene: TRBJ1-2; v_gene: TRBV19; abundance: -; CDR3aa: CASSIVSQGIGYGYTF; CDR3nt: TGTGCCAGTAGTATAGTGTCTCAGGGAATTGGCTATGGCTACACCTTC
len: 16; d_gene: -; j_gene: TRBJ1-3; v_gene: TRBV6-1; abundance: once; CDR3aa: CASSGTTGYVRNTIYF; CDR3nt: TGTGCCAGCAGTGGAACCACAGGGTACGTCAGAAACACCATATATTTT
len: 15; d_gene: -; j_gene: TRBJ1-5; v_gene: TRBV7-9; abundance: -; CDR3aa: CASSLAGGPNQPQHF; CDR3nt: TGTGCCAGCAGCTTAGCTGGTGGCCCGAATCAGCCCCAGCATTTT
len: 14; d_gene: -; j_gene: TRBJ1-2; v_gene: TRBV28; abundance: medium-sized; CDR3aa: CASSLWAENYGYTF; CDR3nt: TGTGCCAGCAGTTTATGGGCGGAGAACTATGGCTACACCTTC
len: 16; d_gene: -; j_gene: TRBJ2-3; v_gene: TRBV6-2/TRBV6-3; abundance: -; CDR3aa: CASSFGYGVGVDVQYF; CDR3nt: TGTGCCAGCAGCTTTGGGTACGGGGTAGGGGTGGATGTGCAGTATTTT
len: 14; d_gene: TRBD2; j_gene: TRBJ2-5; v_gene: TRBV23-1; abundance: few; CDR3aa: CASSLAGGEETQYF; CDR3nt: TGCGCCAGCAGCCTAGCGGGGGGAGAAGAGACCCAGTACTTC
len: 15; d_gene: TRBD1; j_gene: TRBJ1-2; v_gene: TRBV5-1; abundance: few; CDR3aa: CASRPEQGSDYGYTF; CDR3nt: TGCGCCAGCAGACCAGAACAGGGGAGCGACTATGGCTACACCTTC
len: 13; d_gene: -; j_gene: TRBJ1-6; v_gene: TRBV11-2; abundance: -; CDR3aa: CASSLPGNSPLHF; CDR3nt: TGTGCCAGCAGCTTACCGGGAAATTCACCCCTCCACTTT
len: 15; d_gene: -; j_gene: TRBJ1-5; v_gene: TRBV19; abundance: -; CDR3aa: CASTWGTRGRQPQHF; CDR3nt: TGTGCCAGTACCTGGGGGACTAGGGGGAGGCAGCCCCAGCATTTT
len: 9; d_gene: TRBD1; j_gene: TRBJ1-2; v_gene: TRBV20-1; abundance: -; CDR3aa: CSALRGYTF; CDR3nt: TGCAGTGCTCTCAGGGGGTACACCTTC
len: 16; d_gene: TRBD1; j_gene: TRBJ1-1; v_gene: TRBV19; abundance: -; CDR3aa: CASSILGTGDSNEAFF; CDR3nt: TGTGCCAGTAGTATTCTGGGGACAGGGGATTCCAATGAAGCTTTCTTT
len: 15; d_gene: -; j_gene: TRBJ2-2; v_gene: TRBV24-1; abundance: -; CDR3aa: CATSDLWRGTGELFF; CDR3nt: TGTGCCACCAGTGATTTGTGGAGGGGAACCGGGGAGCTGTTTTTT
len: 12; d_gene: -; j_gene: TRBJ2-2; v_gene: TRBV6-5; abundance: -; CDR3aa: CASSTVSGELFF; CDR3nt: TGTGCCAGCAGCACAGTGTCCGGGGAGCTGTTTTTT
len: 15; d_gene: -; j_gene: TRBJ2-5; v_gene: TRBV4-2; abundance: -; CDR3aa: CASSQVQSSQETQYF; CDR3nt: TGTGCCAGCAGCCAAGTGCAGTCTTCCCAAGAGACCCAGTACTTC
len: 16; d_gene: TRBD2; j_gene: TRBJ2-1; v_gene: TRBV5-5; abundance: -; CDR3aa: CASSLFLAGGPNEQFF; CDR3nt: TGTGCCAGCAGCTTGTTCCTAGCGGGGGGACCCAATGAGCAGTTCTTC
len: 18; d_gene: -; j_gene: TRBJ2-4; v_gene: TRBV18; abundance: few; CDR3aa: CASSRIEGGPGTKNIQYF; CDR3nt: TGTGCCAGCTCACGAATAGAGGGGGGGCCCGGGACCAAAAACATTCAGTACTTC
len: 15; d_gene: -; j_gene: TRBJ2-7; v_gene: TRBV7-2; abundance: -; CDR3aa: CASSYGDCCSYEQYF; CDR3nt: TGTGCCAGCAGCTATGGGGACTGTTGCTCCTACGAGCAGTACTTC
len: 16; d_gene: TRBD1; j_gene: TRBJ1-5; v_gene: TRBV18; abundance: -; CDR3aa: CASSPSQGQGYQPQHF; CDR3nt: TGTGCCAGCTCACCGAGCCAGGGACAGGGGTATCAGCCCCAGCATTTT
len: 11; d_gene: -; j_gene: TRBJ2-1; v_gene: TRBV19; abundance: -; CDR3aa: CASSGGWEQFF; CDR3nt: TGTGCCAGTAGTGGGGGTTGGGAGCAGTTCTTC
len: 14; d_gene: -; j_gene: TRBJ1-2; v_gene: TRBV9; abundance: -; CDR3aa: CASSPEGTGFGYTF; CDR3nt: TGTGCCAGCAGCCCCGAAGGGACCGGATTTGGCTACACCTTC
len: 11; d_gene: -; j_gene: TRBJ1-2; v_gene: TRBV19; abundance: -; CDR3aa: CATQQGSGYTF; CDR3nt: TGTGCCACTCAACAGGGTTCTGGCTACACCTTC
len: 14; d_gene: TRBD2; j_gene: TRBJ2-7; v_gene: TRBV2; abundance: -; CDR3aa: CASSRGGATYEQYF; CDR3nt: TGTGCCAGCAGTCGCGGGGGGGCCACCTACGAGCAGTACTTC
len: 16; d_gene: TRBD1; j_gene: TRBJ1-2; v_gene: TRBV28; abundance: -; CDR3aa: CASRPQGASFGYGYTF; CDR3nt: TGTGCCAGCAGGCCACAGGGGGCGAGCTTCGGATATGGCTACACCTTC
len: 16; d_gene: -; j_gene: TRBJ1-1; v_gene: TRBV5-1; abundance: once; CDR3aa: CASSGKKPRENTEAFF; CDR3nt: TGCGCCAGCAGCGGAAAAAAGCCGAGGGAGAACACTGAAGCTTTCTTT
len: 14; d_gene: -; j_gene: TRBJ1-5; v_gene: TRBV11-1; abundance: -; CDR3aa: CASSQTGLPQPQHF; CDR3nt: TGTGCCAGCAGCCAGACAGGTTTGCCTCAGCCCCAGCATTTT
len: 14; d_gene: TRBD1; j_gene: TRBJ1-2; v_gene: TRBV5-6; abundance: -; CDR3aa: CASSFGDRGNGYTF; CDR3nt: TGTGCCAGCAGCTTTGGGGACAGGGGCAACGGCTACACCTTC
len: 18; d_gene: -; j_gene: TRBJ1-4; v_gene: TRBV30; abundance: -; CDR3aa: CAWSLGTGGDGTNEKLFF; CDR3nt: TGTGCCTGGAGTTTAGGGACGGGGGGTGACGGAACTAATGAAAAACTGTTTTTT